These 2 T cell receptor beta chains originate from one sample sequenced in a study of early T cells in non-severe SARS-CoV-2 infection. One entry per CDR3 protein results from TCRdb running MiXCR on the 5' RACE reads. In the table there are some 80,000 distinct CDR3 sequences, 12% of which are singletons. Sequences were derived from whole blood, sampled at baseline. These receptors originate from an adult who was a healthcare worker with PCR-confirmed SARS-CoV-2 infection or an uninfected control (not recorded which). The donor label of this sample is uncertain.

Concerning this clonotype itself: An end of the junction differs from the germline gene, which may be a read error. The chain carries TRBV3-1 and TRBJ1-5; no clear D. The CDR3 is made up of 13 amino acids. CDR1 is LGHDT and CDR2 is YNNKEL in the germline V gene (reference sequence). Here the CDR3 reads CASSPSRYQPQHF. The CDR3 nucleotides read TGTGCCAGCAGCCCTAGCAGGTATCAACCCCAGCATTTT.

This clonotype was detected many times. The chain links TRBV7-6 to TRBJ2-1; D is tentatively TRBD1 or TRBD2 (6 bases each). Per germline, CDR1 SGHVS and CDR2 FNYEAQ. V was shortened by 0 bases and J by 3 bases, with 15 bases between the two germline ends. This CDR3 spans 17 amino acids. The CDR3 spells CASSLAWPGADYNEQFF. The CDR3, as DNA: TGTGCCAGCAGCTTAGCCTGGCCGGGGGCCGACTACAATGAGCAGTTCTTC.